This TCR beta chain comes out of a study of T cells in Graves' hyperthyroidism and ophthalmopathy. Amplification yielded TCR beta CDR3 regions, with RNA transcripts as the source. The study used the HTBI primer set for a first-round RT-PCR of the TCR CDR3. TCRdb recomputed calls from the multiplex PCR reads with MiXCR, one row per CDR3 protein. The repertoire has 700,000 or so distinct CDR3 sequences, more than 12% of them found once; the top ten carry around an eighth. As concerns this clonotype: A read error may be the cause here, since a much bigger clone is one base away.

V was trimmed by 5 bases and J by 6 bases, leaving 14 bases between them. The CDR3 runs 14 residues. The specimen was blood. This clonotype originated in a woman aged 45-60 years with Graves' ophthalmopathy. The rearrangement links TRBV12-3 or TRBV12-4 to TRBJ2-1; D not certain. CDR3 in DNA: TGTGCCAGCAGTGCCAACAGTGGTGGCAATGAGCAGTTCTTC. It translates to CASSANSGGNEQFF.